This record covers a single TCR beta chain. These data originate in a study of blood T cell repertoires in COVID-19. Membership in each cohort depended on participant-reported clinical history. Sequencing used immunoSEQ multiplex PCR; TCRdb keeps in-frame clones, though not all of them. This table has approximately 390,000 clones, 88% appearing once. The trim removed 4 bases at V and 4 bases at J, leaving 13 bases unmatched. CDR1 is SGHKS, CDR2 YYEKEE, per germline (reference sequence). There are 16 residues in the CDR3. The chain carries TRBV5-5 and TRBJ2-5; 7 bases map to TRBD1. Sequenced material: PBMCs or T cells enriched from blood (not recorded which). This clonotype was sampled from a woman aged 40 to 50 with acute COVID-19. This CDR3 is CASSKHPQGKGETQYF. The DNA of the CDR3 is TGTGCCAGCAGCAAGCACCCACAGGGGAAAGGAGAGACCCAGTACTTC.